This TCR beta chain originates from a study of T-cell memory formation after mild COVID-19. Study results and caveats: Certain responding clones were present in pre-infection memory, suggesting participation of cross-reactive memory. Mainly CM and EM harbored the contracting CD4+ clones; mainly EMRA harbored the CD8+ ones.

Germline V lookup: CDR1 MDHEN, CDR2 SYDVKM. The CDR3 consists of 13 residues. V shed 8 bases and J shed 4 bases, with 14 bases lying between them. A 5'RACE reaction primed in the constant segment made cDNA libraries of TCR alpha and TCR beta, and these carried sample barcodes and UMIs. Each CDR3 protein gets one entry after TCRdb re-called the 5' RACE reads with MiXCR. Of around 300,000 distinct CDR3 sequences in the sample, under 20% were seen once. About this clonotype: Its antigen is unknown.

The clonotype was recovered from a man between 18 and 29 years old who had mild COVID-19 (a few samples of this study predate the infection). Cell type and time point are not known. The sequencing sample was made of PBMCs or a T cell subset sorted from them (not recorded which). The genes are TRBV28 and TRBJ2-5; D is perhaps TRBD1 or TRBD2 (6 bases each). Written as DNA, the CDR3 is TGTGCCAGCGGTGCCGGGGGCCCAGAGACCCAGTACTTC. This translates into CASGAGGPETQYF.